These 5 T cell receptor beta chains were sequenced from one sample in a study of a mutant IDH1 vaccine in newly diagnosed glioma. Antigens for these TCRs are unknown. Time point defined: week 23, last vaccination. Vaccinated patients received 300 ug of mutant IDH1 20-mer peptide per dose, with topical imiquimod. The method was immunoSEQ multiplex PCR; TCRdb's version includes in-frame clones alone and lacks a portion of them. This sample has about 44,000 clones, with 80% to 95% found just once. The source material was PBMCs, sampled from a glioma patient whose treatment included an IDH1 peptide vaccine. The receptors were sampled from a man aged 50 to 60 with glioma.

This chain uses TRBV28 with TRBJ2-5; 10 bases line up with TRBD1. The CDR3 extends over 22 amino acids. Looked up from germline, CDR1 is MDHEN and CDR2 is SYDVKM. The V gene end was trimmed by 2 bases and the J gene end by 4 bases; junction bases not matched to a gene: 25. CDR3 DNA sequence: TGTGCCAGCAGTTTAAGCGGGGCCTGGGACAGGGGAGAGCCAAGCGTAAGAGAGACCCAGTACTTC. It specifies CASSLSGAWDRGEPSVRETQYF.

The V call is TRBV6-1, the J call TRBJ2-1, with TRBD2 matching 9 bases. CDR3 length: 15 amino acids. CDR1 and CDR2 (germline): MNHNS, SASEGT. The ends lost 7 bases at V and 3 bases at J; junction bases unmatched: 7. For the CDR3, the DNA is TGTGCCAGCAAATTGCGGGGGGGCAACTACAATGAGCAGTTCTTC. It is translated as CASKLRGGNYNEQFF.

The chain couples TRBV10-3 to TRBJ2-7; perhaps D is TRBD1 or TRBD2 (6 bases each). The CDR3 extends over 16 amino acids. Germline V lookup: CDR1 ENHRY, CDR2 SYGVKD. V was pared by 6 bases and J by 5 bases, with 23 bases between. The CDR3 region is CAIRGGYTWGANEQYF. The CDR3 DNA sequence: TGTGCCATCAGGGGGGGTTATACGTGGGGGGCTAACGAGCAGTACTTC.

This clone has more than one count but fewer than ten. V usage is TRBV10-3 and J usage is TRBJ2-3; 15 positions match TRBD2. The CDR3 runs to 20 residues. Germline values: CDR1 ENHRY, CDR2 SYGVKD. Trimming took 3 bases from V and 6 from J; bases not matched to a gene: 16. This CDR3 is CAISDRGTSGGRGGGDTQYF. The CDR3 nucleotides are TGTGCCATCAGTGACCGCGGGACTAGCGGGGGGCGAGGGGGAGGTGATACGCAGTATTTT.

The J gene is TRBJ1-1, the V gene TRBV5-8; D ambiguous. Germline V lookup: CDR1 SGHTS, CDR2 YDEGEE. The CDR3 covers 16 residues. Trimming removed 0 bases from V and 1 base from J, with 13 bases in between. This chain's CDR3 is CASSLVGSNRNTEAFF. CDR3 in DNA: TGTGCCAGCAGCTTGGTTGGCAGCAACAGGAACACTGAAGCTTTCTTT.